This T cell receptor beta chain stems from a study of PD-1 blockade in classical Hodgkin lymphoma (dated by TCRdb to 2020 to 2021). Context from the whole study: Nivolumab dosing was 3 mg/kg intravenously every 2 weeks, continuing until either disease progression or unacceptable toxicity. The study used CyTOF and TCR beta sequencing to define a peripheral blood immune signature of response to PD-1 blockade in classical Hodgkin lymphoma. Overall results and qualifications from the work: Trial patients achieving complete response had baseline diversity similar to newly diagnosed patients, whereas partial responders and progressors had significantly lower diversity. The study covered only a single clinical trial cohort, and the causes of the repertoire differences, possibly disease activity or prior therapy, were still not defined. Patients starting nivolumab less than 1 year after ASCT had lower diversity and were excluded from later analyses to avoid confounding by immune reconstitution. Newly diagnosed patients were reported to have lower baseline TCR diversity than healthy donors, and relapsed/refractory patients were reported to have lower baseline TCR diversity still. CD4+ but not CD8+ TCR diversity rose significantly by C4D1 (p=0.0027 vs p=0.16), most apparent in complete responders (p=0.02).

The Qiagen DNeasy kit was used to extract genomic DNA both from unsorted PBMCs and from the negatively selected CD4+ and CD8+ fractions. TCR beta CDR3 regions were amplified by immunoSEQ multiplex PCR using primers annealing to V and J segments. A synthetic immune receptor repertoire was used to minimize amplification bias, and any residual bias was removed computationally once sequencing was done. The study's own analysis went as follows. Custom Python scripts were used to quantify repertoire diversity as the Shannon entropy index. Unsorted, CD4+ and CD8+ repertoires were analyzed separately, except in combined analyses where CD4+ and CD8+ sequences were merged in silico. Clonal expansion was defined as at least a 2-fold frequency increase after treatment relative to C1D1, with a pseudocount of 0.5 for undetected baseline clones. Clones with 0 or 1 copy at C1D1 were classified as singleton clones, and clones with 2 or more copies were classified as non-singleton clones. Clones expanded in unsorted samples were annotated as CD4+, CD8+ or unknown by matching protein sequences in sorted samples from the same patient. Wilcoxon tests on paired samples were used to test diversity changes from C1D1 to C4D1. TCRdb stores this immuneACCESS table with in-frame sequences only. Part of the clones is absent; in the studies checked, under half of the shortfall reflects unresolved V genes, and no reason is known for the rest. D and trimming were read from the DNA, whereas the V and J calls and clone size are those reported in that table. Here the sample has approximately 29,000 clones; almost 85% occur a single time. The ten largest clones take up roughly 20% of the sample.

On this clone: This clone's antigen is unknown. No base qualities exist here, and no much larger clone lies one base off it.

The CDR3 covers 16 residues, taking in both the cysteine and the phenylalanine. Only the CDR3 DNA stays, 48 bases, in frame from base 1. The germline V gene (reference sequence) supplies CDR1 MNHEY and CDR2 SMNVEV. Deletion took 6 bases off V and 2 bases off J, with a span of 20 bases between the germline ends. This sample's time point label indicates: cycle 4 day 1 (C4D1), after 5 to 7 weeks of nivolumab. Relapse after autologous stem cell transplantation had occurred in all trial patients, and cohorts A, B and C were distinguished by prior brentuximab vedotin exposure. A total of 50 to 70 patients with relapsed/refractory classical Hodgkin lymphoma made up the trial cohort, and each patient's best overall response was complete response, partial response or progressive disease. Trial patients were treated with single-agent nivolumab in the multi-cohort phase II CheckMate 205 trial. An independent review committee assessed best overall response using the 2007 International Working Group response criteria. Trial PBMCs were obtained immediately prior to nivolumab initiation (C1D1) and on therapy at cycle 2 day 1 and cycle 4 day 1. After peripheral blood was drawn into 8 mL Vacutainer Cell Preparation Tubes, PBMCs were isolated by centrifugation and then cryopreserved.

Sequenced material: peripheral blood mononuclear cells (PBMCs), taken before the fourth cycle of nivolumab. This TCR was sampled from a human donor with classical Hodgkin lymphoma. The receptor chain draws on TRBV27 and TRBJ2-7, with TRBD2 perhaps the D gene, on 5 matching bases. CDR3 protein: CASREPISNSAYEQYF. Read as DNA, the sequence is TGTGCCAGCAGAGAACCAATCTCGAATAGCGCCTACGAGCAGTACTTC.